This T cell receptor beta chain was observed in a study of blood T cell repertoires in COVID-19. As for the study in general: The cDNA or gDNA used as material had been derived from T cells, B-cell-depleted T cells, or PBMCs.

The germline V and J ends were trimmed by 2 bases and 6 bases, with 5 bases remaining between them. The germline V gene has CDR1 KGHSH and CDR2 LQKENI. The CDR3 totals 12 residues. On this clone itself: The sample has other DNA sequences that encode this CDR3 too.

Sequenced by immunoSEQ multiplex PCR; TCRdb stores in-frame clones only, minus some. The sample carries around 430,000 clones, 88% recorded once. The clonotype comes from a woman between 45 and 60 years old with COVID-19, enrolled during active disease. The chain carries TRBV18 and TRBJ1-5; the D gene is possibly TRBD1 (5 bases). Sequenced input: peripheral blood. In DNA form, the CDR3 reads TGTGCCAGCTCACCAACAGGTCAGCCCCAGCATTTT. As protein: CASSPTGQPQHF. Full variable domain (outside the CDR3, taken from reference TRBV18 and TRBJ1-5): NAGVMQNPRHLVRRRGQEARLRCSPMKGHSHVYWYRQLPEEGLKFMVYLQKENIIDESGMPKERFSAEFPKEGPSILRIQQVVRGDSAAYFCASSPTGQPQHFGDGTRLSIL.